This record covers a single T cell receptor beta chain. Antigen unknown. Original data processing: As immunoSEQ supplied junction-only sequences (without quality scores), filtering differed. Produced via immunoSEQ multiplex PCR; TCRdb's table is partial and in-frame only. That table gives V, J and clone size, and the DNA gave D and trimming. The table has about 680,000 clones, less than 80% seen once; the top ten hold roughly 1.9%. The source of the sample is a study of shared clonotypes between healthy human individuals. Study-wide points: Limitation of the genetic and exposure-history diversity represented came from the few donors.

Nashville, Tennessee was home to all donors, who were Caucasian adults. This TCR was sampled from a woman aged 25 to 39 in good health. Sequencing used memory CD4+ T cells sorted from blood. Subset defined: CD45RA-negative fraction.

CDR3 sequence reads: CASSQGVHGGAGEKLFF. The CDR3 DNA reads as TGCGCCAGCAGCCAAGGGGTTCATGGAGGCGCCGGGGAAAAACTGTTTTTT. The chain uses TRBV4-1 and TRBJ1-4; no clear D gene. This CDR3 region has 17 residues. Germline V gene data show CDR1 as MGHRA and CDR2 as YSYEKL. Trimming shortened V by 1 base and J by 8 bases, and 20 bases separated the two germline ends.